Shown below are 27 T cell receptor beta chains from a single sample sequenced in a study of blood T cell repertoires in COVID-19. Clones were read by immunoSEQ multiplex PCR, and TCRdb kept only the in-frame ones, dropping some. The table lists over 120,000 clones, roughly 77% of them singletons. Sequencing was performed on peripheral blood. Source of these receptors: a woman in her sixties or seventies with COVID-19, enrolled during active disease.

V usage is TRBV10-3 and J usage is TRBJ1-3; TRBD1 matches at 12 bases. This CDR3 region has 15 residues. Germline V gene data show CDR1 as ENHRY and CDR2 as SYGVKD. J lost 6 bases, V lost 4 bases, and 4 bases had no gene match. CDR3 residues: CAISGPGQGANTIYF. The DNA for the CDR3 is TGTGCCATCAGTGGACCGGGACAGGGGGCAAACACCATATATTTT.

DNA for the CDR3: TGTGCCAGCAGAACACAGGGATTGAGTGGCTACACCTTC. Protein sequence: CASRTQGLSGYTF. The gene calls are TRBV12-3 or TRBV12-4 and TRBJ1-2, with a tentative D call TRBD1 (6 bases). This CDR3 region has 13 residues. Trimming removed 6 bases from V and 7 bases from J, with 15 bases in between.

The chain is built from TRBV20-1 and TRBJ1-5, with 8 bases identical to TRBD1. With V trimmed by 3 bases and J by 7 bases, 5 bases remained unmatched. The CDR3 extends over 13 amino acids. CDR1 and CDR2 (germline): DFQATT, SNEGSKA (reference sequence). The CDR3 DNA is TGCAGTGCTAGTGTCACAGGGGGGCAGCCCCAGCATTTT. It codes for CSASVTGGQPQHF.

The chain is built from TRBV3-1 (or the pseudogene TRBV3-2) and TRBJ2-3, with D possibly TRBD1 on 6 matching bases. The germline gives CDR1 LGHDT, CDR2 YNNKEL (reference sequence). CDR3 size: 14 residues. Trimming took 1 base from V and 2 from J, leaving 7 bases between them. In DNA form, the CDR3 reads TGTGCCAGCAGCCAAGGGGGGCCCACAGATACGCAGTATTTT. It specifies CASSQGGPTDTQYF.

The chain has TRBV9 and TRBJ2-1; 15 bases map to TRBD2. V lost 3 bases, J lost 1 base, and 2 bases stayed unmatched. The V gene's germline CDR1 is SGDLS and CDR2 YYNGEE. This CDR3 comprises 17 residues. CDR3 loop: CASSAGLAGGSYNEQFF. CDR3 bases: TGTGCCAGCAGCGCGGGACTAGCGGGGGGTTCCTACAATGAGCAGTTCTTC.

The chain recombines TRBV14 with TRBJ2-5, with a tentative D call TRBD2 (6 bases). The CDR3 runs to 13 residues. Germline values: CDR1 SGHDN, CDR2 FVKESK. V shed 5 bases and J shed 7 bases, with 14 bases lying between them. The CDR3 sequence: CASSEGGAGTQYF. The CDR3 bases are TGTGCCAGCAGCGAAGGAGGAGCGGGGACCCAGTACTTC.

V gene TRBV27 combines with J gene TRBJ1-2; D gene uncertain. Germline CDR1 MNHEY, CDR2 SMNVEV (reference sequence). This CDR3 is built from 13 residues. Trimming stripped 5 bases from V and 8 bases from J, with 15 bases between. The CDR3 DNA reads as TGTGCCAGCAGTCCACACAGAGCGGGCGGCTACACCTTC. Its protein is CASSPHRAGGYTF.

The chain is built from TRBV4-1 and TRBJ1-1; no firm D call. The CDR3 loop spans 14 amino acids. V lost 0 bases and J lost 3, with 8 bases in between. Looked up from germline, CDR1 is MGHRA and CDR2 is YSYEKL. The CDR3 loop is CASSQDQQDTEAFF. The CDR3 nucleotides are TGCGCCAGCAGCCAAGATCAGCAGGACACTGAAGCTTTCTTT.

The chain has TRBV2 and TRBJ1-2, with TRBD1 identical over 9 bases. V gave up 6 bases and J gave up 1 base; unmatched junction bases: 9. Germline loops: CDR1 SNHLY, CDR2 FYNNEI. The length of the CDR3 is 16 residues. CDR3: CASRGGQGNFNYGYTF. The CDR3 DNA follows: TGTGCCAGCAGAGGGGGACAGGGTAATTTTAACTATGGCTACACCTTC.

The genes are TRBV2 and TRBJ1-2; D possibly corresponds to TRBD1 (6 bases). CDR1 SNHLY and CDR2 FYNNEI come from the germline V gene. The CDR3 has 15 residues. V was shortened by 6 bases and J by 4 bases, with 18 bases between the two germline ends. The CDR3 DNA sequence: TGTGCCAGCAGGGCCCTACAGGGTTCGGGCTATGGCTACACCTTC. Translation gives CASRALQGSGYGYTF.

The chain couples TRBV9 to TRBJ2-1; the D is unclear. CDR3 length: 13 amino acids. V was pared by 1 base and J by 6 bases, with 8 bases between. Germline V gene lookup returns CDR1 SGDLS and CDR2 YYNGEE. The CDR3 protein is CASSVTLVNEQFF. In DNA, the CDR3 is TGTGCCAGCAGCGTAACGTTAGTCAATGAGCAGTTCTTC.

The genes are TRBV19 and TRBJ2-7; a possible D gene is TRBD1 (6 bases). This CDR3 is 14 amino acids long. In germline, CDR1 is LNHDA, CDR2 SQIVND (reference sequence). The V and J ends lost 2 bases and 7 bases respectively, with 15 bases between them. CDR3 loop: CASSINRVSEEQYF. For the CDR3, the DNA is TGTGCCAGTAGTATAAACAGGGTCTCGGAAGAGCAGTACTTC.

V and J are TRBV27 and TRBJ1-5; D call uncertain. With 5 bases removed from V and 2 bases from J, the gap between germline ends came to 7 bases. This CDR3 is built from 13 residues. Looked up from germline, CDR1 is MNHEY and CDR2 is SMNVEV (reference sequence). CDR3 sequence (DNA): TGTGCCAGCAGTCTCACGGGCAATCAGCCCCAGCATTTT. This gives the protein CASSLTGNQPQHF.

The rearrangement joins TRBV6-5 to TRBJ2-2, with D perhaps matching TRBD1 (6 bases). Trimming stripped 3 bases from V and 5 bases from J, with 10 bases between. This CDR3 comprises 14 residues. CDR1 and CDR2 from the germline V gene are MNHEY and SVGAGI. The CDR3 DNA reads TGTGCCAGCAGTTATTACAGGGATACCGGGGAGCTGTTTTTT. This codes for CASSYYRDTGELFF.

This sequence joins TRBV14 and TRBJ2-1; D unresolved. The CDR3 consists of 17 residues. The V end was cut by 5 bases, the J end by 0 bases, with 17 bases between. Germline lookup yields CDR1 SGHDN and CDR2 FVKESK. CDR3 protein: CASSKVREWSSYNEQFF. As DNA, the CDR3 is TGTGCCAGCAGCAAAGTCCGTGAATGGAGCTCCTACAATGAGCAGTTCTTC. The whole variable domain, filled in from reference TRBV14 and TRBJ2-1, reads EAGVTQFPSHSVIEKGQTVTLRCDPISGHDNLYWYRRVMGKEIKFLLHFVKESKQDESGMPNNRFLAERTGGTYSTLKVQPAELEDSGVYFCASSKVREWSSYNEQFFGPGTRLTVL.

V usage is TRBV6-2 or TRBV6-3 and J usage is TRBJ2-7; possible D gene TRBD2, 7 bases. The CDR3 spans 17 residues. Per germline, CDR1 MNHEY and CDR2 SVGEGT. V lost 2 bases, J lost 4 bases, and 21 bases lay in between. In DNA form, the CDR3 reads TGTGCCAGCAGTTACCGACCTGGGGGGGCCGAGGAGTACGAGCAGTACTTC. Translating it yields CASSYRPGGAEEYEQYF.

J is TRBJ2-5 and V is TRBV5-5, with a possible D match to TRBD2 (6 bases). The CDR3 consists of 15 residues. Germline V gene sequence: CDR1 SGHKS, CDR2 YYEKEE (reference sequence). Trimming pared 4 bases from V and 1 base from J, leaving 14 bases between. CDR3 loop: CASSPQVGGQETQYF. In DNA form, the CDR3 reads TGTGCCAGCAGCCCCCAGGTGGGGGGCCAAGAGACCCAGTACTTC.

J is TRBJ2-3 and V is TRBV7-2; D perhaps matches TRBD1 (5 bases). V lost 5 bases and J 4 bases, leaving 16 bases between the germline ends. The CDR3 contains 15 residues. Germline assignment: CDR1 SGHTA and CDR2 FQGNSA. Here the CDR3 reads CASSTGRQGADTQYF. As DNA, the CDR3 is TGTGCCAGCAGCACAGGACGTCAAGGCGCAGATACGCAGTATTTT.

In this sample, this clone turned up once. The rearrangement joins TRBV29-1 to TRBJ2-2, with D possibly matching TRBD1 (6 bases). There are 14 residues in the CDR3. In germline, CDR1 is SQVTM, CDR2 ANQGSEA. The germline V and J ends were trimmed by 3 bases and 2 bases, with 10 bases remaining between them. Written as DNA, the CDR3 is TGCAGCGTTGATGAGGGGGTCAACACCGGGGAGCTGTTTTTT. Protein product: CSVDEGVNTGELFF.

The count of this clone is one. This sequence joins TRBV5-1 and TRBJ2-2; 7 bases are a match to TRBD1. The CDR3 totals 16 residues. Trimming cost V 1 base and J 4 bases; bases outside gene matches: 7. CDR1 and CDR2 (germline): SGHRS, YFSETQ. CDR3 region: CASSLSWTGVTGELFF. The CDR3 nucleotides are TGCGCCAGCAGCTTGTCGTGGACAGGAGTCACCGGGGAGCTGTTTTTT. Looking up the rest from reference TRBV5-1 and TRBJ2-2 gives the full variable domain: KAGVTQTPRYLIKTRGQQVTLSCSPISGHRSVSWYQQTPGQGLQFLFEYFSETQRNKGNFPGRFSGRQFSNSRSEMNVSTLELGDSALYLCASSLSWTGVTGELFFGEGSRLTVL.

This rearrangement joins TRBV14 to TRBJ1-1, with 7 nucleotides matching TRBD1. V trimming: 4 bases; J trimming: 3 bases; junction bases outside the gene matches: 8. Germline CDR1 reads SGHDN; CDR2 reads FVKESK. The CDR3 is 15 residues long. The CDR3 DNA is TGTGCCAGCAGCCTTGACAGGGCCTCGTACACTGAAGCTTTCTTT. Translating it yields CASSLDRASYTEAFF.

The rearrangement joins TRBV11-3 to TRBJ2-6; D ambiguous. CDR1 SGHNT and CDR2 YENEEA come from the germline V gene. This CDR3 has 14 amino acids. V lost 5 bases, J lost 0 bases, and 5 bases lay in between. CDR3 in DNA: TGTGCCAGCAGCCCGAGCTCTGGGGCCAACGTCCTGACTTTC. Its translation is CASSPSSGANVLTF.

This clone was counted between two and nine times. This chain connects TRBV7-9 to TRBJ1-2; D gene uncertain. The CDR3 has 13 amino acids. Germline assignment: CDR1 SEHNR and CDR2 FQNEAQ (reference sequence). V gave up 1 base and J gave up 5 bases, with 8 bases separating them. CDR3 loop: CASSLDGGYGYTF. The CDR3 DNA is TGTGCCAGCAGCTTAGATGGCGGATATGGCTACACCTTC.

Here the CDR3 DNA reads TGTGCCAGCAGCTACGGGCGTCAAGAGTATGGCTACACCTTC. Amino acid sequence: CASSYGRQEYGYTF. The rearrangement uses TRBV6-5 and TRBJ1-2; D remains ambiguous. This CDR3 is built from 14 residues. Germline-derived CDR1 and CDR2 are MNHEY and SVGAGI. V lost 6 bases to trimming and J lost 5 bases, with 16 bases between them.

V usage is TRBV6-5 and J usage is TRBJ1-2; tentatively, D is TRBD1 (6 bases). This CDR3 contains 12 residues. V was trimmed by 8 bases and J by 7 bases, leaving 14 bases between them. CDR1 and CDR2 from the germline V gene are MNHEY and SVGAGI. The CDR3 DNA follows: TGTGCCAGCGCTAGGGGGAGCAGTGGCTACACCTTC. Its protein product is CASARGSSGYTF.

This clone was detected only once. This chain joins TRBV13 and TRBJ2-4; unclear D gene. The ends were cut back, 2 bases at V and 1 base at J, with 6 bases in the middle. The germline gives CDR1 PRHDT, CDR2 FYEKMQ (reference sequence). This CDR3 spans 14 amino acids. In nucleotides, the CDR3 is TGTGCCAGCAGCTTACCGGAGGCCAAAAACATTCAGTACTTC. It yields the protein CASSLPEAKNIQYF.

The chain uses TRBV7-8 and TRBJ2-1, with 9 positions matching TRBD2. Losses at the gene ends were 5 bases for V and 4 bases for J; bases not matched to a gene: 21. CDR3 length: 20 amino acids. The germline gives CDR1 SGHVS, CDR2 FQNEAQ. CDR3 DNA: TGTGCCAGCAGCCCGTCCCCGCGTACCCTTAGCGGGGGTTATTACAATGAGCAGTTCTTC. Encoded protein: CASSPSPRTLSGGYYNEQFF. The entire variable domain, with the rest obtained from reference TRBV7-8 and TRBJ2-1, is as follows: GAGVSQSPRYKVAKRGQDVALRCDPISGHVSLFWYQQALGQGPEFLTYFQNEAQLDKSGLPSDRFFAERPEGSVSTLKIQRTQQEDSAVYLCASSPSPRTLSGGYYNEQFFGPGTRLTVL.